These T cell receptor beta chains were read from a single sample in a study of blood T cell repertoires in COVID-19. TCRdb's table, derived via immunoSEQ multiplex PCR, lists solely in-frame clones and lacks some. Here the sample spans under 450,000 clones, approximately 84% being singletons. Sequencing input: PBMCs or T cells enriched from blood (not recorded which). All receptors come from a woman aged 25 to 45 who had recovered from COVID-19. Each CDR3 is given with its conserved first and last residue. D genes are given only for firm matches. Clone size is stated in some rows and not others, as once, few, many or a class when expanded.

J: TRBJ2-7
D: .
V: TRBV11-1
size: once
CDR3: CASSLYGGHTYEQYF
DNA: TGTGCCAGCAGCTTATATGGTGGGCACACCTACGAGCAGTACTTC

J: TRBJ2-7
D: .
V: TRBV6-1
size: .
CDR3: CASSEYDEQYF
DNA: TGTGCCAGCAGTGAATATGACGAGCAGTACTTC

J: TRBJ2-3
D: TRBD2
V: TRBV15
size: few
CDR3: CATSGGTSGSHTQYF
DNA: TGTGCCACCAGCGGCGGGACTAGCGGGTCACATACGCAGTATTTT

J: TRBJ1-3
D: TRBD1
V: TRBV15
size: .
CDR3: CATSRGTGGSGRNTIYF
DNA: TGTGCCACCAGCAGAGGTACAGGGGGTAGCGGAAGAAACACCATATATTTT

J: TRBJ1-2
D: .
V: TRBV5-5
size: few
CDR3: CASSLVPGGNGYTF
DNA: TGTGCCAGCAGCTTGGTCCCGGGGGGAAATGGCTACACCTTC

J: TRBJ2-1
D: TRBD1
V: TRBV6-1
size: .
CDR3: CASSDGMGQSYNEQFF
DNA: TGTGCCAGCAGTGATGGCATGGGACAGTCATACAATGAGCAGTTCTTC

J: TRBJ2-2
D: TRBD1
V: TRBV5-1
size: .
CDR3: CASSLEPNRGTGELFF
DNA: TGCGCCAGCAGCTTGGAGCCTAACAGGGGCACCGGGGAGCTGTTTTTT

J: TRBJ2-7
D: .
V: TRBV5-8
size: .
CDR3: CASSPVSRYYEQYF
DNA: TGTGCCAGCAGCCCCGTAAGCAGGTACTACGAGCAGTACTTC

J: TRBJ1-4
D: TRBD1
V: TRBV5-4
size: few
CDR3: CASSSRGLGNEKLFF
DNA: TGTGCCAGCAGCTCCAGGGGGCTCGGTAATGAAAAACTGTTTTTT

J: TRBJ1-3
D: .
V: TRBV5-6
size: .
CDR3: CASSFLWGQGNTIYF
DNA: TGTGCCAGCAGCTTCTTATGGGGGCAAGGAAACACCATATATTTT

J: TRBJ1-3
D: .
V: TRBV7-3
size: once
CDR3: CASSPQGLAGNTIYF
DNA: TGTGCCAGCAGCCCACAGGGTTTGGCTGGAAACACCATATATTTT

J: TRBJ1-5
D: TRBD1
V: TRBV6-6
size: .
CDR3: CASSRDREEGSNQPQHF
DNA: TGTGCCAGCAGTCGGGACAGGGAGGAAGGGAGCAATCAGCCCCAGCATTTT

J: TRBJ2-5
D: TRBD2
V: TRBV2
size: .
CDR3: CASSKRTSDETQYF
DNA: TGTGCCAGCAGTAAACGGACTAGCGATGAGACCCAGTACTTC

J: TRBJ2-7
D: .
V: TRBV7-7
size: .
CDR3: CASSPSPTGRAYEQYF
DNA: TGTGCTAGCAGCCCAAGCCCGACAGGTAGGGCCTACGAGCAGTACTTC

J: TRBJ2-1
D: .
V: TRBV18
size: .
CDR3: CASSYRDSLNNEQFF
DNA: TGTGCCAGCTCATACCGGGACTCATTAAACAATGAGCAGTTCTTC

J: TRBJ1-2
D: .
V: TRBV28
size: .
CDR3: CASSPAGGHYGYTF
DNA: TGTGCCAGCAGCCCGGCGGGGGGGCACTATGGCTACACCTTC

J: TRBJ1-2
D: .
V: TRBV9
size: .
CDR3: CASSVDSSNYGYTF
DNA: TGTGCCAGCAGCGTAGACAGTTCTAACTATGGCTACACCTTC

J: TRBJ2-2
D: .
V: TRBV30
size: .
CDR3: CAWSVTTNTGELFF
DNA: TGTGCCTGGAGCGTCACAACGAACACCGGGGAGCTGTTTTTT

J: TRBJ2-7
D: TRBD2
V: TRBV27
size: once
CDR3: CASGLAGDYEQYF
DNA: TGTGCCAGCGGACTAGCGGGAGACTACGAGCAGTACTTC

J: TRBJ1-3
D: .
V: TRBV29-1
size: once
CDR3: CSSRDSGNTIYF
DNA: TGCAGCTCCCGAGACTCTGGAAACACCATATATTTT

J: TRBJ1-6
D: TRBD1
V: TRBV28
size: few
CDR3: CASTPPEGAYNSPLHF
DNA: TGTGCCAGCACCCCGCCGGAGGGGGCATATAATTCACCCCTCCACTTT